This T cell receptor (beta chain) was recovered during a study of blood T cells in healthy people across ages. Overall study results and limits: Long-lived donors carried more naive CD4+ cells and greater diversity than aged donors. Underestimates were what the diversity estimates from one million T cells were considered to be.

Per germline, CDR1 MGHRA and CDR2 YSYEKL. The CDR3 consists of 15 residues. V dropped 2 bases and J dropped 4; count of bases not matched to a gene: 6. To note about this clonotype: Its cognate antigen is unknown.

Per sample, extraction of total RNA gave at least 6 micrograms in every case. With a J-beta primer mix and a sample-barcoded 5' primer, a second PCR ran 7 to 11 cycles. A tag from a template-switch adaptor with 12 random nucleotides marked each cDNA molecule. TCRdb re-called the 5' RACE reads through MiXCR, storing one row per CDR3 protein. The repertoire includes about 1.5 million distinct CDR3 sequences, about 45% of them detected once, and just over 4% sits in the top ten. The origin of this receptor is a woman younger than 35 in good health. The source material was blood. The chain is built from TRBV4-1 and TRBJ2-7, with 9 bases fitting TRBD1. As DNA, the CDR3 is TGCGCCAGCAGCCAACCCGGGACAGGGATATACGAGCAGTACTTC. It encodes CASSQPGTGIYEQYF.